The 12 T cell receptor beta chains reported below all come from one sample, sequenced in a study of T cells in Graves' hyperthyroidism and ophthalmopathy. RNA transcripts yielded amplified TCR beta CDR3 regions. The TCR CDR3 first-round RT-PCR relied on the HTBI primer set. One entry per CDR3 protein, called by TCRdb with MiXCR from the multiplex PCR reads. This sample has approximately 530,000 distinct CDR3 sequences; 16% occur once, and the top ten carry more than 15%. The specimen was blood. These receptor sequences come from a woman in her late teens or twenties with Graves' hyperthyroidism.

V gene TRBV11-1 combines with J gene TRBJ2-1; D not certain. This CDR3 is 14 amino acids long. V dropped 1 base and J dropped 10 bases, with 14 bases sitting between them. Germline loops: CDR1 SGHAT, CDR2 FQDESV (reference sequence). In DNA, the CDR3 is TGTGCCAGCAGCTTAGAGCAGGCCTCCTACGAGCAGTTCTTC. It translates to CASSLEQASYEQFF.

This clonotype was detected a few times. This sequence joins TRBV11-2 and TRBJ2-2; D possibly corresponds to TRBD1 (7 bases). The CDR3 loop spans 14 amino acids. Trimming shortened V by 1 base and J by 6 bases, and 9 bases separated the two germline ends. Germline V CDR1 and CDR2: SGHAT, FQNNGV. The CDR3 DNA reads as TGTGCCAGCAGCTTAGCCAGGGGGGCCGGGGAGCTGTTTTTT. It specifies CASSLARGAGELFF. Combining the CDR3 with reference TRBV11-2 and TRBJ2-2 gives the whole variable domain EAGVAQSPRYKIIEKRQSVAFWCNPISGHATLYWYQQILGQGPKLLIQFQNNGVVDDSQLPKDRFSAERLKGVDSTLKIQPAKLEDSAVYLCASSLARGAGELFFGEGSRLTVL.

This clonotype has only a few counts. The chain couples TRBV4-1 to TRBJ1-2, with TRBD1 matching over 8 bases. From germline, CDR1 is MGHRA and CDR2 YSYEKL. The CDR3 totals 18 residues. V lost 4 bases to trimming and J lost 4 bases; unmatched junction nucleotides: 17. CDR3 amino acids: CASSPFSRRDRCFYGYTF. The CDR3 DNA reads TGCGCCAGCAGCCCTTTTTCAAGGAGGGACAGGTGTTTCTATGGCTACACCTTC.

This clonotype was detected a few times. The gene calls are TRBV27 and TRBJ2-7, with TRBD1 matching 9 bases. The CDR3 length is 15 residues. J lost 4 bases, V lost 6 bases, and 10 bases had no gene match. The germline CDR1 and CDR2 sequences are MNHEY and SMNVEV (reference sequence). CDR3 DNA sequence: TGTGCCAGCAGACGTACGACAGGGGGACTATACGAGCAGTACTTC. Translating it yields CASRRTTGGLYEQYF.

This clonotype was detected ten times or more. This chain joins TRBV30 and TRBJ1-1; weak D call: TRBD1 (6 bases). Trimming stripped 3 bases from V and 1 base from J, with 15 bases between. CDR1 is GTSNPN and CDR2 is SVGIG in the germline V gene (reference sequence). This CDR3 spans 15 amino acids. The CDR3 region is CAWSRGGGGNTEAFF. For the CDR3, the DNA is TGTGCCTGGAGCAGGGGAGGCGGCGGGAACACTGAAGCTTTCTTT. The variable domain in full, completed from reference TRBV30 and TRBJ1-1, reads SQTIHQWPATLVQPVGSPLSLECTVEGTSNPNLYWYRQAAGRGLQLLFYSVGIGQISSEVPQNLSASRPQDRQFILSSKKLLLSDSGFYLCAWSRGGGGNTEAFFGQGTRLTVV.

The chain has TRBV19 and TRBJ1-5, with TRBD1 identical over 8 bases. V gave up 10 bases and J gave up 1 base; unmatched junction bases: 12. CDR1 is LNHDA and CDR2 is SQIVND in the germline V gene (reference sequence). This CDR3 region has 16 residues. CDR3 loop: CAITGTGVRSNQPQHF. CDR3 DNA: TGTGCCATCACCGGGACAGGAGTCCGAAGCAATCAGCCCCAGCATTTT.

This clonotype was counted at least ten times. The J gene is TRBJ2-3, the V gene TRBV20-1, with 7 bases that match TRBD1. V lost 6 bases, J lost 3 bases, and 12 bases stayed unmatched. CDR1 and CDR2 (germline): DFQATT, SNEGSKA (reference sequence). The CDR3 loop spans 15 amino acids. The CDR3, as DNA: TGCAGTGCCAACGGGGAAGGGGGCGGAACAGATACGCAGTATTTT. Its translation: CSANGEGGGTDTQYF.

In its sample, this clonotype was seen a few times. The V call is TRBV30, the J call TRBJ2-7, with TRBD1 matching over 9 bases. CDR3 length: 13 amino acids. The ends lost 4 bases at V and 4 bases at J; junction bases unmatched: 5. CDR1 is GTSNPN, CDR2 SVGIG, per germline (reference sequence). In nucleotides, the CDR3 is TGTGCCTGGACGGCGGGACAGGGTTACGAGCAGTACTTC. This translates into CAWTAGQGYEQYF. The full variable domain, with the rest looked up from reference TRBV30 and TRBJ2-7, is SQTIHQWPATLVQPVGSPLSLECTVEGTSNPNLYWYRQAAGRGLQLLFYSVGIGQISSEVPQNLSASRPQDRQFILSSKKLLLSDSGFYLCAWTAGQGYEQYFGPGTRLTVT.

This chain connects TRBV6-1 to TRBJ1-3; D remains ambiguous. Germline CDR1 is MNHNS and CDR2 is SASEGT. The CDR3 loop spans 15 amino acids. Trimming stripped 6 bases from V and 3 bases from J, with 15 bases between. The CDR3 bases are TGTGCCAGCAGCCTGTATGGGGTGGGTGGAAACACCATATATTTT. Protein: CASSLYGVGGNTIYF.

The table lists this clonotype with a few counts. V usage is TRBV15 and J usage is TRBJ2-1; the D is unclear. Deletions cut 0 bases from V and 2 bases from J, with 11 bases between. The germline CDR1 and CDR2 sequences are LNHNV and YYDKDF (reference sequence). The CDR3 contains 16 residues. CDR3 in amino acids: CATSRDSQAAYNEQFF. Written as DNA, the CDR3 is TGTGCCACCAGCAGAGATAGTCAGGCGGCCTACAATGAGCAGTTCTTC.

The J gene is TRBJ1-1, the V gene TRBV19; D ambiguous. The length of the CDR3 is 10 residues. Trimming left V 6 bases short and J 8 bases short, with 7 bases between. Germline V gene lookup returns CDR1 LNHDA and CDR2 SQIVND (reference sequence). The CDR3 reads CASRGMEAFF. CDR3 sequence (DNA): TGTGCCAGTAGGGGTATGGAAGCTTTCTTT.

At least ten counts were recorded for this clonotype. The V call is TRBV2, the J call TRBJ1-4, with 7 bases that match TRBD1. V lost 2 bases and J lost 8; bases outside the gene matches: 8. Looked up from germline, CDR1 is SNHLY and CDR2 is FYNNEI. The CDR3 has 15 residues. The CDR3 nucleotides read TGTGCCAGCAGTGAAATGAGGGGGCGAAGCGAAAAACTGTTTTTT. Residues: CASSEMRGRSEKLFF.